This T cell receptor (beta chain) was observed in a study of blood T cell repertoires in COVID-19. Study processing details: From reference gene primer amplification, estimates of nucleated cell counts were derived. Some clones are missing from TCRdb's copy, which holds only in-frame ones; the method was immunoSEQ multiplex PCR. V and J calls and clone size follow that table, whereas D and trimming were derived from the DNA. The sample lists 300,000 or so clones; around 87% were seen once. This TCR came from a man aged 50-60 years with active or convalescent COVID-19. Sequencing was carried out using peripheral blood.

In DNA form, the CDR3 reads TGTGCCAGCAGCTCCCCGTATTCGAATGAAAAACTGTTTTTT. As protein: CASSSPYSNEKLFF. The rearrangement uses TRBV7-9 and TRBJ1-4; D is undetermined. This CDR3 has 14 residues. V was cut by 4 bases and J by 5 bases, with 11 bases left in between. Germline loops: CDR1 SEHNR, CDR2 FQNEAQ (reference sequence).